Listed below are T cell receptor beta chains from one sample, sequenced in a study of OX40 agonist ivuxolimab in advanced cancers. Sequencing used immunoSEQ multiplex PCR; TCRdb keeps in-frame clones, though not all of them. The sample has 40,000 or so clones; 88% are singletons. Sample: CD4+ or CD8+ T cells sorted from blood, taken in a trial of the OX40 agonist ivuxolimab. Receptors originate from an adult with an advanced solid tumor such as melanoma, head and neck, liver or kidney cancer. Each CDR3 is given with its conserved first and last residue. Fields, in order: D gene, V gene, J gene, clone size, CDR3 DNA, CDR3 protein. A D gene is named only where the DNA matches it firmly. Not every row has a clone size; where given, it reads once, few, many or a size class.

TRBD1	TRBV4-1	TRBJ1-4	NA	TGCGCCAGCAGCCAAAGATCAGGGACAGAAGAAATTGTTTTTGAAAAACTGTTTTTT	CASSQRSGTEEIVFEKLFF
TRBD2	TRBV10-1	TRBJ2-1	few	TGCGCCAGCAGTCTGGAAGTAGCGGGTCGGGATGAGCAGTTCTTC	CASSLEVAGRDEQFF
TRBD1	TRBV6-1	TRBJ1-1	NA	TGTGCCAGCAGGGAGGGACAGGGGAACACTGAAGCTTTCTTT	CASREGQGNTEAFF
NA	TRBV7-8	TRBJ2-2	NA	TGTGCCAGCAGCCTCCACAGGGTCGGCACCGGGGAGCTGTTTTTT	CASSLHRVGTGELFF
NA	TRBV6-1	TRBJ2-7	NA	TGTGCCAGCAGTTGGGTCCACTACGAGCAGTACTTC	CASSWVHYEQYF
NA	TRBV5-6	TRBJ2-6	NA	TGTGCCAGCTCATGGGGCAATTCACAAAGTCGGGCCAACGTCCTGACTTTC	CASSWGNSQSRANVLTF
NA	TRBV6-5	TRBJ2-3	NA	TGTGCCAGCAGTCCTTTTAGGGGGGTCGGTGATACGCAGTATTTT	CASSPFRGVGDTQYF
NA	TRBV5-4	TRBJ2-1	NA	TGTGCCAGCAGCTTAACAAAGTACAATGAGCAGTTCTTC	CASSLTKYNEQFF
NA	TRBV6-4	TRBJ1-1	NA	TGTGCCAGCAGTGAAGGACCCTCCGGCACTGAAGCTTTCTTT	CASSEGPSGTEAFF
NA	TRBV27	TRBJ2-7	NA	TGTGCCAGCATAGAACTTTCGGGACGGGGGAGTTACGAGCAGTACTTC	CASIELSGRGSYEQYF
NA	TRBV7-6	TRBJ2-2	NA	TGTGCCAGCAGCTGGACAGTGAACACCGGGGAGCTGTTTTTT	CASSWTVNTGELFF
NA	TRBV11-2	TRBJ2-1	NA	TGTGCCAGCAGCTTACCGGGTGAGCAGTTCTTC	CASSLPGEQFF
NA	TRBV5-1	TRBJ2-1	NA	TGCGCCAGCAGCTCCGGGGTAGGTAGCGATGAGCAGTTCTTC	CASSSGVGSDEQFF
NA	TRBV7-9	TRBJ2-4	NA	TGTGCCAGCAGCCATGAGGGAAAGCAGGCCAAAAACATTCAGTACTTC	CASSHEGKQAKNIQYF
TRBD2	TRBV4-2	TRBJ2-1	medium-sized	TGTGCCAGCAGCCAAGATGGGACTAGCGGCAATGAGCAGTTCTTC	CASSQDGTSGNEQFF
TRBD1	TRBV6-6	TRBJ1-2	NA	TGTGCCAGTACCGGACAGGGAAAGGATGGCTACACCTTC	CASTGQGKDGYTF
NA	TRBV6-5	TRBJ1-2	NA	TGTGCCAGCACTCAGGGTTCGAGCGGCTACACCTTC	CASTQGSSGYTF
TRBD1	TRBV19	TRBJ2-1	NA	TGTGCCAGTAGTATTCAGGGGGCGGCCTACAATGAGCAGTTCTTC	CASSIQGAAYNEQFF
NA	TRBV6-5	TRBJ1-1	NA	TGTGCCAGCAGTTACTATCAGAGATCGGCAGCTTTCTTT	CASSYYQRSAAFF
NA	TRBV29-1	TRBJ1-2	NA	TGCAGCGTCGGGGGAGGGGAAGGCTGCACCTTC	CSVGGGEGCTF
TRBD1	TRBV19	TRBJ1-2	NA	TGTGCCAGTAGTACGAACAGGGGTCAATATGGCTACACCTTC	CASSTNRGQYGYTF
NA	TRBV4-2	TRBJ1-5	NA	TGTGCCAGCAGCCAGGGACGCAGCAATCAGCCCCAGCATTTT	CASSQGRSNQPQHF
NA	TRBV27	TRBJ1-1	once	TGTGCCAGCACCTCACTGCGGGGGGCCGCAAGGAACACTGAAGCTTTCTTT	CASTSLRGAARNTEAFF
TRBD2	TRBV4-1	TRBJ2-1	NA	TGCGCCAGCAGCGGACTAGTGGGCAATGAGCAGTTCTTC	CASSGLVGNEQFF
TRBD1	TRBV4-1	TRBJ1-2	NA	TGCGCCAGCAGCCAAGTCGACAGGGATGGCTACACCTTC	CASSQVDRDGYTF
TRBD2	TRBV7-9	TRBJ2-1	NA	TGTGCCAGCAGCTCAACAGCGGGAGGGCCATACAATGAGCAGTTCTTC	CASSSTAGGPYNEQFF
NA	TRBV5-1	TRBJ2-2	once	TGCGCCAGCAGCTTGAGACATTACACCGGGGAGCTGTTTTTT	CASSLRHYTGELFF
NA	TRBV7-6	TRBJ1-1	NA	TGTGCCAGCAGCTCCCGGGACCGAAATGCCCCTGAAGCTTTCTTT	CASSSRDRNAPEAFF
NA	TRBV11-2	TRBJ2-1	NA	TGTGCCAGCAGCTCCCAACAAACCGAGCAGTTCTTC	CASSSQQTEQFF
TRBD1	TRBV7-8	TRBJ1-2	once	TGTGCCAGCAGCATTCGACAGGGTTTTCTCTATGGCTACACCTTC	CASSIRQGFLYGYTF
NA	TRBV4-1	TRBJ1-5	once	TGCGCCAGCAGCCAAGATCGGAGAGTTAATCAGCCCCAGCATTTT	CASSQDRRVNQPQHF
NA	TRBV4-1	TRBJ1-2	NA	TGCGCCAGCACTACTCGGATGGACGGCAACGTTTATGGCTACACCTTC	CASTTRMDGNVYGYTF
NA	TRBV10-2	TRBJ1-2	NA	TGCGCCAGCAGGGGATGGCGGGGCCCCAGCTATGGCTACACCTTC	CASRGWRGPSYGYTF
TRBD1	TRBV6-5	TRBJ2-7	NA	TGTGCCAGCAGTTACTCGATGGGGACAGCCACCTACGAGCAGTACTTC	CASSYSMGTATYEQYF
NA	TRBV5-4	TRBJ2-2	NA	TGTGCCAGCAGCTTTCGGGGAAGCACCGGGGAGCTGTTTTTT	CASSFRGSTGELFF
NA	TRBV27	TRBJ1-2	NA	TGTGCCAGCAGTCCCGAGACAGCAGCCTTATCCTATGGCTACACCTTC	CASSPETAALSYGYTF
TRBD1	TRBV4-1	TRBJ1-6	NA	TGCGCCAGCAGCCAAGGCCGGACAGGGGTCAATTCACCCCTCCACTTT	CASSQGRTGVNSPLHF
TRBD2	TRBV5-1	TRBJ2-7	NA	TGCGCCAGCAGGGGGAGGGGCCCCCGGGACGAGCAGTACTTC	CASRGRGPRDEQYF
TRBD1	TRBV5-6	TRBJ1-2	NA	TGTGCCAGCAGCTTGGTCGGGGGACAGGGACATGGCTACACCTTC	CASSLVGGQGHGYTF
NA	TRBV19	TRBJ2-7	NA	TGTGCCAGTAGTATAGCTGGCAGTCCGCGGTACGAGCAGTACTTC	CASSIAGSPRYEQYF
TRBD1	TRBV11-2	TRBJ2-1	NA	TGTGCCAGCAGCCAGGGGGTGGTTTTAGATGAGCAGTTCTTC	CASSQGVVLDEQFF
NA	TRBV27	TRBJ1-5	NA	TGTGCCAGCAGTTTCTGGGCTAGCCAGCCCCAGCATTTT	CASSFWASQPQHF
NA	TRBV6-1	TRBJ2-3	once	TGTGCCAGCAGGCAGACAGATACGCAGTATTTT	CASRQTDTQYF
TRBD1	TRBV18	TRBJ1-4	NA	TGTGCCAGCCCACGCCGGACAGGGCCTGAAAAACTGTTTTTT	CASPRRTGPEKLFF
NA	TRBV10-2	TRBJ2-3	NA	TGCGCCAGCAGTGAGTCCGGGTACCCCACAGATACGCAGTATTTT	CASSESGYPTDTQYF
NA	TRBV4-1	TRBJ1-1	NA	TGCGCCAGCAGCCAAGATCCCAGGGAGAACACTGAAGCTTTCTTT	CASSQDPRENTEAFF
TRBD1	TRBV5-6	TRBJ1-6	NA	TGTGCCAGCAGAAATCGGGACAGAAATAATTCACCCCTCCACTTT	CASRNRDRNNSPLHF
NA	TRBV19	TRBJ2-7	few	TGTGCCAGTAGTATCCTAGGGGGTCACGAGCAGTACTTC	CASSILGGHEQYF
NA	TRBV27	TRBJ2-3	once	TGTGCCAGCAGTTTTAGGGGGTGGGATACGCAGTATTTT	CASSFRGWDTQYF
NA	TRBV11-2	TRBJ1-5	NA	TGTGCCAGCAGCCTGGGGGGGGGCAATCAGCCCCAGCATTTT	CASSLGGGNQPQHF